These T cell receptor beta chains were read from a single sample in a study of OX40 agonist ivuxolimab in advanced cancers. Repertoires were generated with immunoSEQ multiplex PCR, while TCRdb's copy carries only in-frame clones and drops some. The table has about 27,000 clones, about 81% seen once. Sequences were derived from CD4+ or CD8+ T cells sorted from blood, sampled in a trial of the OX40 agonist ivuxolimab. All receptors come from an adult with an advanced solid tumor such as melanoma, head and neck, liver or kidney cancer. Both conserved end residues are part of each CDR3. The D gene is left open where the match is weak. Rows give clone size only sometimes, using once, few, many, or a class for an expanded clone.

>TRBV29-1|TRBJ1-3|-|-
TGCAGCGTTAATGTGGCGGGGGGCGGAAACACCATATATTTT
CSVNVAGGGNTIYF
>TRBV30|TRBJ1-5|-|-
TGTGCCTGGAGTGTTAAAGGGATTGGTGATCAGCCCCAGCATTTT
CAWSVKGIGDQPQHF
>TRBV14|TRBJ2-7|-|TRBD2
TGTGCCAGCAGCCAAGATTTATTAGCGGGAGGTTACGAGCAGTACTTC
CASSQDLLAGGYEQYF
>TRBV4-1|TRBJ1-5|-|TRBD1
TGCGCCAGCAGTCGGGACAGCCTTTATAGCAATCAGCCCCAGCATTTT
CASSRDSLYSNQPQHF
>TRBV6-4|TRBJ2-3|few|TRBD2
TGTGCCAGCAGTGACGGTAGCGGGAGGGGCACAGATACGCAGTATTTT
CASSDGSGRGTDTQYF
>TRBV4-3|TRBJ1-2|-|-
TGCGCCAGCAGCCCGACCATCGACAGAGTGGGGCACTATGGCTACACCTTC
CASSPTIDRVGHYGYTF
>TRBV13|TRBJ2-2|once|-
TGTGCCAGCAGCTTGGGCAGGAGCGGGGAGCTGTTTTTT
CASSLGRSGELFF
>TRBV7-9|TRBJ1-1|-|-
TGTGCCAGCAGCGCCCCTAGCAGGGCGCATGAAGCTTTCTTT
CASSAPSRAHEAFF
>TRBV27|TRBJ1-5|-|-
TGTGCCAGCAGTTCAAGACAGCTGAATCAGCCCCAGCATTTT
CASSSRQLNQPQHF
>TRBV27|TRBJ1-2|-|TRBD1
TGTGCCAGCAGCTCCAGGGGGTCTTATGGCTACACCTTC
CASSSRGSYGYTF
>TRBV21-1|TRBJ1-5|few|-
TGTGCCAGCAGCGCCACAAGGCAGCCCCAGCATTTT
CASSATRQPQHF
>TRBV7-9|TRBJ2-3|few|-
TGTGCCAGCAGCGGCGGGACACAGCATTCTGGTACGCAGTATTTT
CASSGGTQHSGTQYF
>TRBV9|TRBJ1-2|-|TRBD1
TGTGCCAGCAGCCCAGACCACAGGGGTCCCTATGGCTACACCTTC
CASSPDHRGPYGYTF
>TRBV4-2|TRBJ2-7|-|-
TGTGCCAGCAGCCAAGGAGCCCCCTCGACGGGCTACGAGCAGTACTTC
CASSQGAPSTGYEQYF
>TRBV2|TRBJ2-7|-|TRBD2
TGTGCCAGCAGCGCTAGCGGGGGAGCCACCTACGAGCAGTACTTC
CASSASGGATYEQYF
>TRBV19|TRBJ2-1|-|-
TGTGCCAGTAGTAATGCGGACATATACAATGAGCAGTTCTTC
CASSNADIYNEQFF
>TRBV15|TRBJ1-5|-|TRBD1
TGTGCCACCAGCAGAGGGCCAGGGGGCCAGCCCCAGCATTTT
CATSRGPGGQPQHF
>TRBV7-9|TRBJ2-7|-|-
TGTGCCAGCAGCTTAGGCAGCTACGAGCAGTACTTC
CASSLGSYEQYF
>TRBV10-2|TRBJ2-1|-|TRBD2
TGCGCCAGCAGCCCACTAGCGGGGGGCGGGAATGAGCAGTTCTTC
CASSPLAGGGNEQFF
>TRBV7-8|TRBJ1-4|-|-
TGTGCCAGCAGCCCCGCAGGGGTGGATGAAAAACTGTTTTTT
CASSPAGVDEKLFF
>TRBV10-2|TRBJ2-7|-|-
TGCGCCAGCAGTGAGCCGGACTCGACCTCCGGAGAGCAGTACTTC
CASSEPDSTSGEQYF
>TRBV29-1|TRBJ2-1|once|TRBD2
TGCAGCGTCCTACTAGCGAACAATGAGCAGTTCTTC
CSVLLANNEQFF
>TRBV7-8|TRBJ1-2|-|-
TGTGCCAGCAGCTCGACGAGGACACCTACAACCGGCTACACCTTC
CASSSTRTPTTGYTF
>TRBV5-1|TRBJ2-7|-|TRBD2
TGCGCCAGCAGCTTGGTCCCCGACAGGGGAGGACTAGCGGGAGATGAGCAGTACTTC
CASSLVPDRGGLAGDEQYF
>TRBV4-1|TRBJ2-7|-|-
TGCGCCAGCAGCCAAGATCCTAGGGGCTGGCAGGAGCAGTACTTC
CASSQDPRGWQEQYF
>TRBV2|TRBJ2-1|-|TRBD2
TGTGCCAGCAGTGAAGGTAGCGGGAGCAATGAGCAGTTCTTC
CASSEGSGSNEQFF
>TRBV2|TRBJ2-2|-|TRBD2
TGTGCCGTCGGGGGGGCGGGCCAGAACACCGGGGAGCTGTTTTTT
CAVGGAGQNTGELFF
>TRBV11-2|TRBJ1-3|-|TRBD1
TGTGCCAGCAGGCATCCGGGACAGGGGACTGGAAACACCATATATTTT
CASRHPGQGTGNTIYF
>TRBV19|TRBJ1-2|-|-
TGTGCCAGTAGTATTAAATCAGCGCCCTATGGCTACACCTTC
CASSIKSAPYGYTF
>TRBV28|TRBJ1-1|-|-
TGTGCCAGCAGTACTTCCATGAACACTGAAGCTTTCTTT
CASSTSMNTEAFF
>TRBV7-9|TRBJ2-1|-|-
TGTGCCGTATATCCGAGCTCCTACAATGAGCAGTTCTTC
CAVYPSSYNEQFF
>TRBV7-8|TRBJ2-7|few|-
TGTGCCAGCAGCTTAGACGGGCAAATCTACGAGCAGTACTTC
CASSLDGQIYEQYF
>TRBV2|TRBJ1-2|few|-
TGTGCCAGCACCCCGGTGTCGGTCCCAGGGGTAGTCGATGGCTACACCTTC
CASTPVSVPGVVDGYTF
>TRBV4-1|TRBJ1-6|few|-
TGCGCCAGCAGCCAATACAGGGATTCACCCCTCCACTTT
CASSQYRDSPLHF
>TRBV30|TRBJ2-3|-|TRBD2
TGTGCCTGGAGTGTACGGCGGGAGAGGCCAGATACGCAGTATTTT
CAWSVRRERPDTQYF
>TRBV5-1|TRBJ2-3|-|-
TGCGCCAGCAGCTTGGTGGGCTTTTTAGGCACAGATACGCAGTATTTT
CASSLVGFLGTDTQYF
>TRBV7-3|TRBJ1-1|-|-
TGTGCCAGCAGCTTAGGGCTCGGGACTGAAGCTTTCTTT
CASSLGLGTEAFF
>TRBV7-9|TRBJ2-5|-|-
TGTGCCAGCAGCTTACAGGGCAGAGAGACCCAGTACTTC
CASSLQGRETQYF
>TRBV4-1|TRBJ2-2|-|TRBD2
TGCGCCAGCAGCCCTAGCGGGGGGGCCTACACCGGGGAGCTGTTTTTT
CASSPSGGAYTGELFF
>TRBV7-3|TRBJ2-3|-|TRBD2
TGTGCCAGCAGCCCAGCGGGGGGGAAGACAGATACGCAGTATTTT
CASSPAGGKTDTQYF
>TRBV11-2|TRBJ2-7|-|TRBD1
TGTGCCAGCAGCTTTGGACAGGGTTTAAGGGAGCAGTACTTC
CASSFGQGLREQYF
>TRBV6-4|TRBJ2-5|few|TRBD1
TGTGCCAGCAGTGAGGGACAGGGGGCAGAGACCCAGTACTTC
CASSEGQGAETQYF
>TRBV28|TRBJ2-5|-|-
TGTGCCAGCAGTTTGTCGGGTCCCCAGTACTTC
CASSLSGPQYF
>TRBV2|TRBJ2-3|once|-
TGTGCCAGCAGTGAAGGGGGACCGTCAGATACGCAGTATTTT
CASSEGGPSDTQYF
>TRBV7-9|TRBJ2-3|-|-
TGTGCCAGCAGCTTAGAGAGGGACAGCACAGATACGCAGTATTTT
CASSLERDSTDTQYF
>TRBV7-9|TRBJ1-2|-|TRBD1
TGTGCCAGCAGCTTAGGTGCAGGGGGCAACTATGGCTACACCTTC
CASSLGAGGNYGYTF
>TRBV10-3|TRBJ2-1|-|-
TGTGCCATCAGTGTCCGGGGTACCGACAATGAGCAGTTCTTC
CAISVRGTDNEQFF
>TRBV5-6|TRBJ2-3|few|TRBD2
TGTGCCAGCAGCTTGGCCTGGGACTACACAGATACGCAGTATTTT
CASSLAWDYTDTQYF
>TRBV9|TRBJ1-1|once|TRBD1
TGTGCCAGCAGCGTAGAGGGACAGCCACTTAAGAACACTGAAGCTTTCTTT
CASSVEGQPLKNTEAFF
>TRBV11-3|TRBJ1-5|-|-
TGTGCCAGCAGCTTAGATCGCGGGGAATTCGGCAATCAGCCCCAGCATTTT
CASSLDRGEFGNQPQHF
>TRBV5-6|TRBJ2-7|-|-
TGTGCCAGCAGCTTGGTGGCTAGCTACGAGCAGTACTTC
CASSLVASYEQYF
>TRBV10-1|TRBJ2-1|-|TRBD2
TGCGCCAGCAGTGCCGGGACTACAAATGAGCAGTTCTTC
CASSAGTTNEQFF
>TRBV9|TRBJ2-5|-|-
TGTGCCAGCGCCCCGGCCTTGTCATGGGAGACCCAGTACTTC
CASAPALSWETQYF